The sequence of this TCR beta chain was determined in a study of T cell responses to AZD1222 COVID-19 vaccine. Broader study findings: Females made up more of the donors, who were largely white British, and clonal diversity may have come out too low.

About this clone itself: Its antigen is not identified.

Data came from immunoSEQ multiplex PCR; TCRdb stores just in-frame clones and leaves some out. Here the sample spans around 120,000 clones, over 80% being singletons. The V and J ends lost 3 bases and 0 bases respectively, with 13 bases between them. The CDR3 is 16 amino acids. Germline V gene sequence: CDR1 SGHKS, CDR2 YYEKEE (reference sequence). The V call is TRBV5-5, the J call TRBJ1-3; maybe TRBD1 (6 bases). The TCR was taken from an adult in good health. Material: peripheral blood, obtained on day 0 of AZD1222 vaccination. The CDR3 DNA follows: TGTGCCAGCAGCTCGCTACAGGGCGCCTCTGGAAACACCATATATTTT. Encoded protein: CASSSLQGASGNTIYF.